This T cell receptor (beta chain) stems from a study of control samples from healthy donors and cancer patients. Profiled with immunoSEQ multiplex PCR; TCRdb holds only in-frame clones, not every one. Among approximately 160,000 clones, about 90% were seen once, and the ten largest hold about 2%. This CDR3 has 17 amino acids. V shed 5 bases, J shed 6 bases, and the junction held 14 bases outside the gene matches. Germline CDR1 and CDR2: PRHDT and FYEKMQ (reference sequence). This TCR came from a woman aged 40-49 years in good health. The J gene is TRBJ1-2, the V gene TRBV13; 11 nucleotides agree with TRBD1. The sequenced sample was blood. In nucleotides, the CDR3 is TGTGCCAGCAGCCAAGAAGGGACAGGGGGGAAATTTCATGGCTACACCTTC. Translated: CASSQEGTGGKFHGYTF.